The sequence of this T cell receptor beta chain was determined in a study of blood T cell repertoires in COVID-19. Study as a whole: Specimens from acute and convalescent COVID-19 originated in the United States, Italy and Spain. Sources were T cells, B-cell-depleted T cells, or PBMCs; the material itself was cDNA or gDNA.

V gave up 3 bases and J gave up 5 bases; unmatched junction bases: 3. CDR1 and CDR2 from the germline V gene are LNHDA and SQIVND (reference sequence). The CDR3 length is 13 residues. Original data processing: Amplification of reference gene primers was used by the study to estimate nucleated cell counts. Assay used: immunoSEQ multiplex PCR; TCRdb lists only in-frame clones, some missing. D and trimming were read from the DNA, whereas the V and J calls and clone size are those reported in that table. The sample has about 270,000 clones, about 89% seen once; the top ten hold approximately 2%. This clone has only one observation.

The rearrangement links TRBV19 to TRBJ2-7, with TRBD1 matching 8 bases. The specimen was peripheral blood. The receptor comes from a man aged 50 to 59 with acute or convalescent COVID-19. The DNA of the CDR3 is TGTGCCAGTAGTATCAGGGGGCCCAACGAGCAGTACTTC. Residues: CASSIRGPNEQYF.